The entry below gives a single T cell receptor (beta chain) sequence along with its context. Antigen: not known. The entry originates in a study of PD-1 blockade in classical Hodgkin lymphoma. Study-wide background: Nivolumab was given intravenously to patients at 3 mg/kg every 2 weeks. Study-wide results and limits: Reported baseline diversity: healthy donors highest, relapsed/refractory patients lowest.

Germline CDR1 and CDR2: SQVTM and ANQGSEA. CDR3 size: 15 residues. J was trimmed by 6 bases and V by 3 bases; bases with no gene match: 9. Using immunoSEQ multiplex PCR, the repertoire was profiled, and TCRdb retains in-frame clones only, with some absent. The table records about 90,000 clones, approximately 90% of them present only once. Noted time point: cycle 4 day 1 (C4D1), after 6 weeks of nivolumab. Every single patient, without exception, relapsed after autologous stem cell transplantation, and brentuximab vedotin exposure varied. The chain uses TRBV29-1 and TRBJ2-2; 8 positions match TRBD1. This TCR came from a human donor with classical Hodgkin lymphoma. The sequenced sample was peripheral blood mononuclear cells (PBMCs), obtained before the fourth cycle of nivolumab. The CDR3 bases are TGCAGCGTTGACTTGGTACAGGGGGTTCCCGGGGAGCTGTTTTTT. Protein sequence: CSVDLVQGVPGELFF.